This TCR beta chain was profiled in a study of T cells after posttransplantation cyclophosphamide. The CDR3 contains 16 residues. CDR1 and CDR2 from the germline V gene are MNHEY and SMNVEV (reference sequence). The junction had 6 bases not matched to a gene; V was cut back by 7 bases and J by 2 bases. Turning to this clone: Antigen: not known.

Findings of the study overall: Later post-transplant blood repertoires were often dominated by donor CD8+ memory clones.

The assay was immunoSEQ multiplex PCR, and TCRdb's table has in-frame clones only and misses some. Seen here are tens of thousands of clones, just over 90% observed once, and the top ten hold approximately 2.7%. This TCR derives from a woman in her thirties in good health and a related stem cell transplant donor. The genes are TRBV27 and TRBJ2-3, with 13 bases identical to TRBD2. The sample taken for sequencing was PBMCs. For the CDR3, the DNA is TGTGCCAGCAAAGGACTAGCGGGGGCCTACACAGATACGCAGTATTTT. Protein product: CASKGLAGAYTDTQYF.